Each of the 12 T cell receptor beta chains below was sequenced from the same sample in a study of T cell repertoires in cytomegalovirus infection. In TCRdb, the reads were re-called with MiXCR into one record per CDR3 protein. The data contain about 600,000 distinct CDR3 sequences, less than 25% of them seen just once; the ten biggest clones take up around 7.6%. The sample was CD8+ T cells from PBMCs. These receptors were collected from a human donor in good health (CMV status not recorded). Some clones in this sample may be carry-over from other donors' samples.

This clonotype has a handful of counts. The rearrangement uses TRBV12-3 or TRBV12-4 and TRBJ1-1; 7 bases align to TRBD1. The CDR3 runs to 15 residues. Unmatched junction bases numbered 6, after V lost 2 bases and J lost 3 bases. The CDR3 sequence: CASSLTGAGDTEAFF. In nucleotides, the CDR3 is TGTGCCAGCAGTTTAACAGGGGCGGGGGACACTGAAGCTTTCTTT.

V gene TRBV7-9 combines with J gene TRBJ2-7; TRBD2 is a possible D gene (5 bases). The CDR3 consists of 15 residues. Trimming removed 5 bases from V and 2 bases from J, with 16 bases in between. Per germline, CDR1 SEHNR and CDR2 FQNEAQ (reference sequence). CDR3 nucleotide sequence: TGTGCCAGCAGCCCGCTTTGGGGAGAAACCTACGAGCAGTACTTC. This encodes CASSPLWGETYEQYF.

In the case of this clonotype: A much larger clone sits a single nucleotide away, making a read error possible. This chain joins TRBV6-6 and TRBJ1-5; weak D call: TRBD1 (6 bases). Germline lookup yields CDR1 MNHNY and CDR2 SVGAGI (reference sequence). This CDR3 region has 13 residues. The CDR3 nucleotides are TGTGCCAACAGTCATAACAGGGACCAGCCCCAGCATTTT. This sequence encodes CANSHNRDQPQHF.

This chain connects TRBV7-4 to TRBJ2-1; 8 bases align to TRBD2. CDR1 and CDR2 (germline): SGHVT, SQSDAQ. CDR3 length: 19 amino acids. For the CDR3, the DNA is TGTACCACCGCGGGGGGAACCCCAAAGTCAGGGAGCTCCTACAATGAGCAGTTCTTC. It encodes CTTAGGTPKSGSSYNEQFF.

On this clonotype: A much larger clonotype is one base distant, so this may be a read error. The chain couples TRBV12-3 or TRBV12-4 to TRBJ1-1; no firm D call. The CDR3 length is 11 residues. V was clipped by 3 bases and J by 10 bases, with 9 bases between them. In DNA form, the CDR3 reads TGTGCCAGCAGTTTTGAGGCTGGAGCTTTCTTT. It codes for CASSFEAGAFF.

This clonotype has a count of ten or more. The V gene is TRBV7-2, the J gene TRBJ2-1; no clear D. Trimming removed 0 bases at V and 3 bases at J, with 15 bases between. The germline V gene encodes CDR1 SGHTA and CDR2 FQGNSA. This CDR3 has 17 residues. DNA for the CDR3: TGTGCCAGCAGCTTAGCGCCGGTAGTCTACAGCTACAATGAGCAGTTCTTC. This codes for CASSLAPVVYSYNEQFF.

The chain's CDR3 is CSVEQGFEQYV. CDR3 sequence (DNA): TGCAGCGTTGAACAGGGGTTCGAGCAGTACGTC. This chain uses TRBV29-1 with TRBJ2-7; a weak D match, TRBD1 (6 bases). Germline V gene data show CDR1 as SQVTM and CDR2 as ANQGSEA. The CDR3 covers 11 residues. With 2 bases removed from V and 6 bases from J, the gap between germline ends came to 8 bases.

This clonotype turned up a few times. The V call is TRBV14, the J call TRBJ2-1; maybe TRBD1 (6 bases). This CDR3 spans 16 amino acids. Per germline, CDR1 SGHDN and CDR2 FVKESK. V dropped 5 bases and J dropped 0 bases, with 14 bases sitting between them. DNA for the CDR3: TGTGCCAGCAGCACCTTGACAGGTAGCTCCTACAATGAGCAGTTCTTC. Residues: CASSTLTGSSYNEQFF.

The genes are TRBV6-5 and TRBJ2-3; 7 bases are shared with TRBD1. The CDR3 loop spans 16 amino acids. The germline gives CDR1 MNHEY, CDR2 SVGAGI. V trimming: 5 bases; J trimming: 3 bases; junction bases outside the gene matches: 11. The CDR3 sequence: CASSITRGRITDTQYF. The CDR3 DNA sequence: TGTGCCAGCAGTATTACGAGGGGGCGGATAACAGATACGCAGTATTTT.

For this clonotype: The junction does not match germline at one end; this may be a read error. V gene TRBV7-8 combines with J gene TRBJ2-1; maybe TRBD1 (7 bases). The CDR3 spans 16 residues. Per the germline V gene, CDR1 is SGHVS and CDR2 is FQNEAQ. The CDR3 nucleotides are TGTGCCAACAGCTATCCGGGACTCCAAGGGGGCGATGAGCAGTTCTTC. Translation: CANSYPGLQGGDEQFF.

The chain is built from TRBV6-5 and TRBJ2-5, with 7 positions matching TRBD1. This CDR3 is 17 amino acids long. The germline V gene has CDR1 MNHEY and CDR2 SVGAGI. V lost 2 bases to trimming and J lost 4 bases; unmatched junction nucleotides: 13. The CDR3 DNA reads TGTGCCAGCAGTTACACAATCCCTGGACAGGCTGGAGAGACCCAGTACTTC. Amino acids: CASSYTIPGQAGETQYF.

This clonotype was seen a few times. This rearrangement joins TRBV12-3 or TRBV12-4 to TRBJ1-2, with 8 bases identical to TRBD1. This CDR3 has 13 amino acids. Trimming cost V 7 bases and J 7 bases; bases outside gene matches: 8. CDR3 sequence reads: CASKMTGDSGYTF. CDR3 nucleotide sequence: TGTGCCAGCAAGATGACAGGGGATAGTGGCTACACCTTC.